The 28 T cell receptor beta chains reported below all come from one sample, sequenced in a study of identical twins. One entry per CDR3 protein results from TCRdb running MiXCR on the 5' RACE reads. The data contain about 890,000 distinct CDR3 sequences, 9% to 15% of them singletons. The same data also contributed to another study, on yellow fever vaccine responses in identical twins.

Sequences were obtained from PBMCs. Source of these receptors: a woman between 18 and 30 years old in good health.

V is TRBV12-3 or TRBV12-4 and J is TRBJ2-5; TRBD2 agrees at 8 bases. After removal of 6 bases from V and 3 bases from J, the junction contained 6 bases not matched to a gene. This CDR3 spans 14 amino acids. The CDR3 spells CASSPTGREETQYF. For the CDR3, the DNA is TGTGCCAGCAGCCCCACCGGGAGGGAAGAGACCCAGTACTTC.

This clonotype was seen ten or more times. The chain is built from TRBV6-5 and TRBJ2-1; tentatively, D is TRBD1 (5 bases). Trimming shortened V by 6 bases and J by 7 bases, and 7 bases separated the two germline ends. Germline assignment: CDR1 MNHEY and CDR2 SVGAGI. The CDR3 is made up of 11 amino acids. The DNA for the CDR3 is TGTGCCAGCAGGGGGCTGAATGAGCAGTTCTTC. Translating gives CASRGLNEQFF.

This clonotype was detected a few times. The gene calls are TRBV7-9 and TRBJ1-2; TRBD1 aligns across 9 bases. Trimming cost V 3 bases and J 0 bases; bases outside gene matches: 8. This CDR3 is built from 17 residues. The V gene's germline CDR1 is SEHNR and CDR2 FQNEAQ (reference sequence). CDR3 protein: CASSFRDRAETNYGYTF. CDR3 DNA: TGTGCCAGCAGCTTCCGGGACAGGGCCGAAACTAACTATGGCTACACCTTC.

This clonotype was counted at least ten times. V is TRBV29-1 and J is TRBJ1-2; possibly TRBD1 for D (5 bases). CDR1 SQVTM and CDR2 ANQGSEA come from the germline V gene. The V gene lost 2 bases and the J gene lost 6 bases, with 13 bases spanning the gap. CDR3 length equals 13 residues. CDR3 DNA: TGCAGCGTTGAACGCCAGGGAGATGATGGCTACACCTTC. Protein product: CSVERQGDDGYTF.

The rearrangement joins TRBV6-5 to TRBJ2-3; the match to TRBD2 covers 13 bases. CDR3 size: 16 residues. CDR1 and CDR2 from the germline V gene are MNHEY and SVGAGI. After removal of 2 bases from V and 1 base from J, the junction contained 0 bases not matched to a gene. Here the CDR3 DNA reads TGTGCCAGCAGTTACGGGACTAGCGGGGGCACAGATACGCAGTATTTT. Translating gives CASSYGTSGGTDTQYF.

This chain links TRBV4-1 with TRBJ1-5; no clear D gene. Germline assignment: CDR1 MGHRA and CDR2 YSYEKL. This CDR3 region has 17 residues. Trimming cost V 0 bases and J 1 base, with 13 bases left between them. The CDR3 bases are TGCGCCAGCAGCCAAGAGTATGGGGTAGGGAGCAATCAGCCCCAGCATTTT. Amino acids: CASSQEYGVGSNQPQHF.

This clonotype appeared a few times. The chain recombines TRBV4-1 with TRBJ2-1; 10 bases align to TRBD1. The germline V gene encodes CDR1 MGHRA and CDR2 YSYEKL. The CDR3 loop spans 15 amino acids. V lost 0 bases, J lost 8 bases, and 4 bases stayed unmatched. In nucleotides, the CDR3 is TGCGCCAGCAGCCAAGATGACAGGGGGCCGGATGAGCAGTTCTTC. This encodes CASSQDDRGPDEQFF.

This clonotype turned up a few times. The chain links TRBV7-9 to TRBJ2-3, with 9 bases fitting TRBD1. This CDR3 has 14 residues. In germline, CDR1 is SEHNR, CDR2 FQNEAQ (reference sequence). J lost 5 bases, V lost 5 bases, and 5 bases had no gene match. CDR3 nucleotides: TGTGCCAGCAGCCCGGGACAGGGCTTAGATACGCAGTATTTT. Its translation is CASSPGQGLDTQYF.

This clonotype was found a few times. V gene TRBV7-9 combines with J gene TRBJ2-7; TRBD1 aligns across 8 bases. The CDR3 contains 15 residues. From germline, CDR1 is SEHNR and CDR2 FQNEAQ (reference sequence). J gave up 0 bases and V 0 bases, and 1 base lay outside the gene matches. The CDR3 sequence: CASSLATGDSYEQYF. The CDR3 bases are TGTGCCAGCAGCTTAGCGACAGGGGACTCCTACGAGCAGTACTTC.

This clonotype has just a few counts. The chain recombines TRBV5-1 with TRBJ2-3; 7 positions agree with TRBD1. The CDR3 is 14 residues long. The junction had 8 bases not matched to a gene; V was cut back by 4 bases and J by 6 bases. Germline CDR1 is SGHRS and CDR2 is YFSETQ. The CDR3 region is CASSLERGQDTQYF. The CDR3 DNA follows: TGCGCCAGCAGCCTCGAGAGGGGGCAGGATACGCAGTATTTT.

The CDR3 sequence is CAISEGQAYEQYV. The CDR3 DNA reads TGTGCCATCAGTGAGGGACAGGCGTACGAGCAGTACGTC. This sequence joins TRBV10-3 and TRBJ2-7; TRBD1 matches 7 bases. Germline-derived CDR1 and CDR2 are ENHRY and SYGVKD. Trimming cost V 2 bases and J 4 bases; bases outside gene matches: 2. The CDR3 has 13 amino acids.

The chain couples TRBV20-1 to TRBJ2-3, with D maybe TRBD1 (6 bases). CDR1 is DFQATT, CDR2 SNEGSKA, per germline (reference sequence). The CDR3 is 14 residues long. V shed 5 bases and J shed 3 bases, with 15 bases lying between them. CDR3 in amino acids: CSARTDLRTDTQYF. The CDR3 nucleotides read TGCAGTGCTCGGACAGACCTCCGGACAGATACGCAGTATTTT.

This clonotype was seen a few times. The genes are TRBV10-1 and TRBJ2-2; TRBD2 matches at 7 bases. CDR1 is WNHNN, CDR2 SYGVQD, per germline (reference sequence). CDR3 length equals 15 residues. Unmatched junction bases numbered 3, after V lost 4 bases and J lost 1 base. CDR3 bases: TGCGCCAGCAGTGTCGGCGGGAGGAACACCGGGGAGCTGTTTTTT. Translated: CASSVGGRNTGELFF.

This clonotype was counted a few times. The V call is TRBV2, the J call TRBJ1-1; the D is unclear. V was shortened by 7 bases and J by 0 bases, with 9 bases between the two germline ends. Germline loops: CDR1 SNHLY, CDR2 FYNNEI. This CDR3 contains 13 residues. Here the CDR3 DNA reads TGTGCCAGCAACGTGGGCATGAACACTGAAGCTTTCTTT. Its protein product is CASNVGMNTEAFF.

This CDR3 reads CATSSGGLSGELGTDTQYF. CDR3 bases: TGTGCCACCAGCAGTGGGGGATTATCGGGCGAGTTAGGCACAGATACGCAGTATTTT. The chain has TRBV15 and TRBJ2-3; D is possibly TRBD1 or TRBD2 (5 bases each). The CDR3 covers 19 residues. The V gene lost 3 bases and the J gene lost 1 base, with 23 bases spanning the gap. CDR1 is LNHNV, CDR2 YYDKDF, per germline (reference sequence).

J is TRBJ2-3 and V is TRBV7-6, with TRBD1 identical over 9 bases. Germline-derived CDR1 and CDR2 are SGHVS and FNYEAQ. This CDR3 is 16 amino acids long. Germline trimming cut 1 base from V and 6 bases from J; bases unmatched to any gene: 8. The CDR3 bases are TGTGCCAGCAGCTTAGGGGGACAGGGCGTCGTGGATACGCAGTATTTT. Protein sequence: CASSLGGQGVVDTQYF.

In this sample, this clonotype turned up many times. The J gene is TRBJ2-1, the V gene TRBV12-3 or TRBV12-4, with TRBD2 matching over 16 bases. The CDR3 runs 15 residues. With 6 bases clipped from V and 8 bases from J, the junction kept 4 bases outside the gene matches. CDR3 DNA sequence: TGTGCCAGCAGGGGACTAGCGGGAGGGAACGATGAGCAGTTCTTC. Its translation is CASRGLAGGNDEQFF.

DNA for the CDR3: TGCGCCAGCAGTCTGCCCTCGGGGACTAGCGGGCGCCGAGAGACCCAGTACTTC. Amino acids: CASSLPSGTSGRRETQYF. The chain uses TRBV4-1 and TRBJ2-5; 12 positions agree with TRBD2. Germline V gives CDR1 MGHRA, CDR2 YSYEKL. The CDR3 totals 18 residues. The V and J ends lost 6 bases and 4 bases, in that order; junction bases with no gene match: 15.

This clonotype was seen a few times. The rearrangement links TRBV20-1 to TRBJ2-5; unclear D gene. Germline assignment: CDR1 DFQATT and CDR2 SNEGSKA (reference sequence). V lost 5 bases to trimming and J lost 5 bases, with 15 bases between them. The CDR3 runs 13 residues. The CDR3 reads CSAAKSYGETQYF. The CDR3 bases are TGCAGTGCTGCGAAAAGCTACGGGGAGACCCAGTACTTC.

In the case of this clonotype: One end of the junction fails to match germline, which may point to a read error. This sequence joins TRBV7-9 and TRBJ2-1; D uncertain. CDR1 and CDR2 from the germline V gene are SEHNR and FQNEAQ (reference sequence). The CDR3 has 13 amino acids. The CDR3 here is CASRGAAYSEQFF. The CDR3 bases are TGTGCCAGCAGGGGCGCAGCCTACAGTGAGCAGTTCTTC.

The table lists this clonotype with a few counts. The J gene is TRBJ1-5, the V gene TRBV20-1; 9 bases are shared with TRBD1. Germline values: CDR1 DFQATT, CDR2 SNEGSKA (reference sequence). J was trimmed by 5 bases and V by 6 bases; bases with no gene match: 8. This CDR3 is 14 amino acids long. The CDR3 coding sequence is TGCAGTGCAAAATCCGGGACAGGGTATCAGCCCCAGCATTTT. Translated, it gives CSAKSGTGYQPQHF.

In its sample, this clonotype was seen a few times. The chain joins TRBV2 to TRBJ2-7; TRBD2 aligns across 11 bases. The CDR3 spans 15 residues. The ends lost 2 bases at V and 4 bases at J; junction bases unmatched: 4. Per the germline V gene, CDR1 is SNHLY and CDR2 is FYNNEI. CDR3 amino acids: CASSEPLAGGYEQYF. The CDR3, as DNA: TGTGCCAGCAGTGAACCGTTAGCGGGAGGGTACGAGCAGTACTTC.

This sequence joins TRBV14 and TRBJ2-7; TRBD2 matches 10 bases. Germline assignment: CDR1 SGHDN and CDR2 FVKESK. The length of the CDR3 is 15 residues. The trim removed 3 bases at V and 3 bases at J, leaving 5 bases unmatched. CDR3 DNA: TGTGCCAGCAGCCAGGGTCCTAGCGGGAGCTACGAGCAGTACTTC. This encodes CASSQGPSGSYEQYF.

The rearrangement uses TRBV5-1 and TRBJ2-1; TRBD2 is a possible D gene (5 bases). Looked up from germline, CDR1 is SGHRS and CDR2 is YFSETQ. CDR3 length: 15 amino acids. The V gene lost 1 base and the J gene lost 7 bases, with 15 bases spanning the gap. The CDR3 sequence: CASSLSPGSPNEQFF. Written as DNA, the CDR3 is TGCGCCAGCAGCTTGAGTCCGGGGTCACCAAATGAGCAGTTCTTC. Variable domain in full (rest from reference TRBV5-1 and TRBJ2-1): KAGVTQTPRYLIKTRGQQVTLSCSPISGHRSVSWYQQTPGQGLQFLFEYFSETQRNKGNFPGRFSGRQFSNSRSEMNVSTLELGDSALYLCASSLSPGSPNEQFFGPGTRLTVL.

In DNA, the CDR3 is TGCAGTGCCTCGGACAGGGGAGTCTACGAGCAGTACTTC. This encodes CSASDRGVYEQYF. This chain links TRBV20-1 with TRBJ2-7, with 9 bases fitting TRBD1. CDR1 and CDR2 (germline): DFQATT, SNEGSKA (reference sequence). The CDR3 spans 13 residues. The ends lost 6 bases at V and 3 bases at J; junction bases unmatched: 6.

This clonotype was detected a few times. CDR3 in amino acids: CASSQRQTQPQHF. CDR3 DNA sequence: TGTGCCAGCAGCCAACGACAGACTCAGCCCCAGCATTTT. V is TRBV3-1 and J is TRBJ1-5; TRBD1 might be the D (5 bases). Germline V lookup: CDR1 LGHDT, CDR2 YNNKEL (reference sequence). This CDR3 contains 13 residues. With 2 bases removed from V and 6 bases from J, the gap between germline ends came to 8 bases.

This clonotype occurred a few times. The genes are TRBV12-3 or TRBV12-4 and TRBJ2-5; 8 positions agree with TRBD1. The CDR3 consists of 16 residues. V shed 5 bases and J 5 bases; nucleotides not matched to a gene: 13. The CDR3 here is CASSPNRQGFGETQYF. CDR3 DNA sequence: TGTGCCAGCAGTCCGAACCGACAGGGGTTTGGGGAGACCCAGTACTTC.

Turning to this clonotype: Possible read error: a much larger clone is one base away. The J gene is TRBJ2-7, the V gene TRBV12-3 or TRBV12-4; D call uncertain. Trimming removed 3 bases at V and 2 bases at J, with 8 bases between. The CDR3 runs to 13 residues. CDR3: CASSFEHTYEQYV. The CDR3, as DNA: TGTGCCAGCAGTTTCGAACACACCTACGAGCAGTACGTC.